Listed here are 30 T cell receptor beta chains from one sample, sequenced in a study of cytomegalovirus exposure and HLA in healthy donors. Primers for the PCR totalled 60 Vbeta and 13 Jbeta. Measured with immunoSEQ multiplex PCR; TCRdb has only the in-frame clones, and not every one. The table for this sample gives 20,000 to 25,000 clones. The sample comprised PBMCs. These TCRs come from a man in his fifties or sixties in good health and CMV-seropositive.

V and J are TRBV4-1 and TRBJ2-1; 11 bases are a match to TRBD2. The CDR3 loop spans 15 amino acids. The germline CDR1 and CDR2 sequences are MGHRA and YSYEKL. Germline trimming cut 3 bases from V and 8 bases from J; bases unmatched to any gene: 6. CDR3 protein: CASSQRTSGWDEQFF. Here the CDR3 DNA reads TGCGCCAGCAGCCAGAGGACTAGCGGGTGGGATGAGCAGTTCTTC.

This chain links TRBV18 with TRBJ2-7, with D maybe TRBD2 (5 bases). This CDR3 spans 14 amino acids. V was shortened by 3 bases and J by 1 base, with 10 bases between the two germline ends. Germline CDR1 reads KGHSH; CDR2 reads LQKENI. The CDR3 is CASSPARGSYEQYF. The CDR3 nucleotides are TGTGCCAGCTCACCCGCCCGGGGATCCTACGAGCAGTACTTC. The entire variable domain, with the rest obtained from reference TRBV18 and TRBJ2-7, is as follows: NAGVMQNPRHLVRRRGQEARLRCSPMKGHSHVYWYRQLPEEGLKFMVYLQKENIIDESGMPKERFSAEFPKEGPSILRIQQVVRGDSAAYFCASSPARGSYEQYFGPGTRLTVT.

The chain is built from TRBV4-1 and TRBJ2-5; 9 bases are a match to TRBD2. Germline lookup yields CDR1 MGHRA and CDR2 YSYEKL. The CDR3 is 19 amino acids. Losses at the gene ends were 0 bases for V and 1 base for J; bases not matched to a gene: 12. CDR3 sequence (DNA): TGCGCCAGCAGCCAAGATGCAGGGGGACTAGCAGGCAGCCAAGAGACCCAGTACTTC. Amino acids: CASSQDAGGLAGSQETQYF.

The V call is TRBV19, the J call TRBJ1-5; unclear D gene. V was cut by 3 bases and J by 4 bases, with 13 bases left in between. Germline CDR1 is LNHDA and CDR2 is SQIVND (reference sequence). This CDR3 is 15 amino acids long. For the CDR3, the DNA is TGTGCCAGTAGTATGTCGGGGTTTGGGAATCAGCCCCAGCATTTT. Protein: CASSMSGFGNQPQHF.

The chain recombines TRBV20-1 with TRBJ2-7; D gene ambiguous. Trimming left V 0 bases short and J 6 bases short, with 6 bases between. The germline gives CDR1 DFQATT, CDR2 SNEGSKA (reference sequence). The CDR3 is made up of 11 amino acids. The CDR3 DNA is TGCAGTGCTAGAGATCCCTCCGAGCAGTACTTC. Amino acid sequence: CSARDPSEQYF.

V gene TRBV5-1 combines with J gene TRBJ2-7; D is uncertain. Germline-derived CDR1 and CDR2 are SGHRS and YFSETQ. This CDR3 comprises 14 residues. V dropped 4 bases and J dropped 0 bases, with 11 bases sitting between them. This CDR3 reads CASSIQQVSYEQYF. The CDR3 region has the DNA TGCGCCAGCAGCATACAGCAAGTCTCCTACGAGCAGTACTTC.

This chain joins TRBV29-1 and TRBJ2-2; D is perhaps TRBD2 (6 bases). Germline V gives CDR1 SQVTM, CDR2 ANQGSEA. Trimming shortened V by 7 bases and J by 3 bases, and 9 bases separated the two germline ends. The length of the CDR3 is 12 residues. In nucleotides, the CDR3 is TGCAGCGAACTAGCAGACACCGGGGAGCTGTTTTTT. This gives the protein CSELADTGELFF.

V gene TRBV18 combines with J gene TRBJ2-1; D unresolved. The germline V gene has CDR1 KGHSH and CDR2 LQKENI. The CDR3 is 14 amino acids. V was pared by 4 bases and J by 6 bases, with 13 bases between. The chain's CDR3 is CASSRLTDSNEQFF. Written as DNA, the CDR3 is TGTGCCAGCTCACGACTGACGGATTCCAATGAGCAGTTCTTC.

The chain uses TRBV7-9 and TRBJ1-2; D is unresolved. There are 15 residues in the CDR3. Germline lookup yields CDR1 SEHNR and CDR2 FQNEAQ (reference sequence). The V end was cut by 2 bases, the J end by 5 bases, with 15 bases between. The CDR3 nucleotides read TGTGCCAGCAGCTTAACTGGGCAGGAATCATATGGCTACACCTTC. This encodes CASSLTGQESYGYTF.

The gene calls are TRBV5-6 and TRBJ1-2, with a weak D call TRBD1 (6 bases). Trimming took off 0 bases at V and 7 bases at J, with 16 bases between the two ends. Germline lookup yields CDR1 SGHDT and CDR2 YYEEEE. This CDR3 comprises 15 residues. The CDR3: CASSLVQGSYPGYTF. The CDR3 coding sequence is TGTGCCAGCAGCTTGGTACAGGGAAGTTACCCTGGCTACACCTTC.

The gene calls are TRBV18 and TRBJ1-1; TRBD1 matches 8 bases. The CDR3 covers 12 residues. CDR1 is KGHSH and CDR2 is LQKENI in the germline V gene. The trim removed 10 bases at V and 1 base at J, leaving 2 bases unmatched. Here the CDR3 reads CATQGANTEAFF. Written as DNA, the CDR3 is TGTGCCACCCAGGGGGCGAACACTGAAGCTTTCTTT.

The V call is TRBV4-1, the J call TRBJ2-3; 8 nucleotides line up with TRBD2. V dropped 2 bases and J dropped 5; count of bases not matched to a gene: 12. The CDR3 is 17 amino acids. Germline V gives CDR1 MGHRA, CDR2 YSYEKL. The CDR3 sequence: CASSQLSTGTRRDTQYF. CDR3 DNA: TGCGCCAGCAGCCAACTATCCACCGGGACTAGGAGAGATACGCAGTATTTT.

This chain connects TRBV5-6 to TRBJ1-5; D is unresolved. V was shortened by 1 base and J by 4 bases, with 15 bases between the two germline ends. Germline CDR1 and CDR2: SGHDT and YYEEEE. The CDR3 consists of 16 residues. CDR3 DNA sequence: TGTGCCAGCAGCTTGATGAGTCCGCTCTCGAATCAGCCCCAGCATTTT. Its protein is CASSLMSPLSNQPQHF.

V is TRBV6-5 and J is TRBJ2-1; D may be TRBD2 (6 bases). The ends were cut back, 4 bases at V and 0 bases at J, with 13 bases in the middle. CDR3 length: 16 amino acids. Germline values: CDR1 MNHEY, CDR2 SVGAGI. CDR3 in DNA: TGTGCCAGCAGTTCAAGCGGGCCAAGCTCCTACAATGAGCAGTTCTTC. It yields the protein CASSSSGPSSYNEQFF.

The CDR3 DNA is TGCAGCGTCTCTCCGACAGATACCTACGAGCAGTACTTC. It yields the protein CSVSPTDTYEQYF. The V gene is TRBV29-1, the J gene TRBJ2-7; tentative D call: TRBD1 (5 bases). Trimming left V 6 bases short and J 2 bases short, with 14 bases between. The CDR3 length is 13 residues. The germline gives CDR1 SQVTM, CDR2 ANQGSEA.

The rearrangement joins TRBV7-9 to TRBJ2-5; 13 bases are a match to TRBD2. J gave up 1 base and V 4 bases, and 3 bases lay outside the gene matches. Germline V CDR1 and CDR2: SEHNR, FQNEAQ (reference sequence). CDR3 size: 16 residues. CDR3 coding DNA: TGTGCCAGCAGCTCCGGACTAGCGGGAGCCCAAGAGACCCAGTACTTC. Amino acids: CASSSGLAGAQETQYF.

The V gene is TRBV29-1, the J gene TRBJ1-1; no reliable D call. The CDR3 is 13 residues long. Germline V CDR1 and CDR2: SQVTM, ANQGSEA. Trimming cost V 6 bases and J 0 bases, with 11 bases left between them. In DNA, the CDR3 is TGCAGCGTGGCCTTCACCTTGAACACTGAAGCTTTCTTT. Its protein product is CSVAFTLNTEAFF. The variable domain in full, with the rest retrieved from reference TRBV29-1 and TRBJ1-1, is SAVISQKPSRDICQRGTSLTIQCQVDSQVTMMFWYRQQPGQSLTLIATANQGSEATYESGFVIDKFPISRPNLTFSTLTVSNMSPEDSSIYLCSVAFTLNTEAFFGQGTRLTVV.

V and J are TRBV11-2 and TRBJ2-7, with 14 bases lining up with TRBD2. The CDR3 has 15 amino acids. The V gene's germline CDR1 is SGHAT and CDR2 FQNNGV. With 3 bases clipped from V and 4 bases from J, the junction kept 2 bases outside the gene matches. The CDR3 DNA reads as TGTGCCAGCAGCTTCGGGACTAGCGGGGGATACGAGCAGTACTTC. Translating gives CASSFGTSGGYEQYF.

This chain links TRBV11-2 with TRBJ2-7; D gene ambiguous. This CDR3 comprises 13 residues. Between the trimmed V and J ends, which lost 1 base and 6 bases, there was a span of 10 bases. CDR1 is SGHAT, CDR2 FQNNGV, per germline. The CDR3 protein is CASSLGSGVEQYF. The CDR3 DNA is TGTGCCAGCAGCTTAGGTTCCGGAGTCGAGCAGTACTTC.

This chain connects TRBV4-1 to TRBJ2-2; 8 nucleotides align to TRBD1. J gave up 15 bases and V 4 bases, and 13 bases lay outside the gene matches. Germline V gives CDR1 MGHRA, CDR2 YSYEKL. The CDR3 extends over 14 amino acids. As DNA, the CDR3 is TGCGCCAGCAGCCTAACGATGGACAGGGAGAAAATGTTTTTT. It translates to CASSLTMDREKMFF.

This rearrangement joins TRBV4-1 to TRBJ2-6; 8 bases line up with TRBD1. Germline trimming cut 0 bases from V and 3 bases from J; bases unmatched to any gene: 4. This CDR3 has 17 amino acids. Germline loops: CDR1 MGHRA, CDR2 YSYEKL. CDR3 coding DNA: TGCGCCAGCAGCCAAGACAGGGGGCTAATTGGGGCCAACGTCCTGACTTTC. It encodes CASSQDRGLIGANVLTF.

The rearrangement uses TRBV28 and TRBJ1-5; D not resolved. The V gene lost 6 bases and the J gene lost 2 bases, with 17 bases spanning the gap. Looked up from germline, CDR1 is MDHEN and CDR2 is SYDVKM. The CDR3 length is 16 residues. CDR3 coding DNA: TGTGCCAGCAGGCCCCCGGGAGGAGCGGGCAATCAGCCCCAGCATTTT. This encodes CASRPPGGAGNQPQHF.

This chain uses TRBV7-2 with TRBJ2-7; 9 bases agree with TRBD1. This CDR3 has 16 residues. Per germline, CDR1 SGHTA and CDR2 FQGNSA. Losses at the gene ends were 5 bases for V and 4 bases for J; bases not matched to a gene: 12. CDR3 residues: CASSDAGQGSGYEQYF. CDR3 in DNA: TGTGCCAGCAGCGACGCCGGACAGGGGTCAGGGTACGAGCAGTACTTC.

The rearrangement uses TRBV29-1 and TRBJ1-5; weak D call: TRBD1 (5 bases). Germline V gene data show CDR1 as SQVTM and CDR2 as ANQGSEA. This CDR3 contains 14 residues. Trimming cost V 4 bases and J 0 bases, with 10 bases left between them. The CDR3 coding sequence is TGCAGCGTTGTACTGGACACTAGCAATCAGCCCCAGCATTTT. Amino acids: CSVVLDTSNQPQHF.

The chain links TRBV9 to TRBJ1-3, with 10 positions matching TRBD1. CDR3 length: 13 amino acids. Germline loops: CDR1 SGDLS, CDR2 YYNGEE. Trimming removed 3 bases from V and 7 bases from J; junction bases left unmatched: 1. CDR3 nucleotides: TGTGCCAGCAGCGGGACAGGGGGTAACACCATATATTTT. This codes for CASSGTGGNTIYF.

The rearrangement joins TRBV9 to TRBJ2-3; D is unresolved. V was trimmed by 3 bases and J by 0 bases, leaving 8 bases between them. CDR1 is SGDLS and CDR2 is YYNGEE in the germline V gene. The CDR3 is made up of 14 amino acids. The DNA for the CDR3 is TGTGCCAGCAGCGCAGACTCTAGCACAGATACGCAGTATTTT. Protein sequence: CASSADSSTDTQYF.

V gene TRBV18 combines with J gene TRBJ2-5; D not resolved. V gave up 2 bases and J gave up 2 bases, with 6 bases separating them. The V gene's germline CDR1 is KGHSH and CDR2 LQKENI. The CDR3 runs to 13 residues. Here the CDR3 reads CASSPGRQETQYF. CDR3 sequence (DNA): TGTGCCAGCTCACCAGGCAGACAAGAGACCCAGTACTTC.

V usage is TRBV29-1 and J usage is TRBJ2-1; D is uncertain. V was trimmed by 5 bases and J by 7 bases, leaving 12 bases between them. In germline, CDR1 is SQVTM, CDR2 ANQGSEA. The CDR3 consists of 12 residues. The CDR3 spells CSVPLVRNEQFF. The CDR3 DNA is TGCAGCGTTCCGCTAGTCCGAAATGAGCAGTTCTTC.

The chain carries TRBV5-4 and TRBJ2-1, with 8 bases lining up with TRBD1. This CDR3 region has 15 residues. Germline V lookup: CDR1 SGHNT, CDR2 YYREEE (reference sequence). After removal of 0 bases from V and 2 bases from J, the junction contained 1 base not matched to a gene. The CDR3 DNA is TGTGCCAGCAGCTTGGGACAGGGGACCTACAATGAGCAGTTCTTC. It is translated as CASSLGQGTYNEQFF.

The V call is TRBV7-9, the J call TRBJ2-7, with 8 bases aligning to TRBD1. Trimming cost V 5 bases and J 2 bases; bases outside gene matches: 5. This CDR3 is built from 14 residues. Germline V lookup: CDR1 SEHNR, CDR2 FQNEAQ (reference sequence). Here the CDR3 DNA reads TGTGCCAGCAGCCTGACAGGGGAAACCTACGAGCAGTACTTC. Protein product: CASSLTGETYEQYF.